The entry below gives a single TCR beta chain sequence along with its context. The germline V gene has CDR1 SGHVS and CDR2 FNYEAQ. The CDR3 is 15 amino acids. V was cut by 3 bases and J by 0 bases, with 9 bases left in between. Some clones are missing from TCRdb's copy, which holds only in-frame ones; the method was immunoSEQ multiplex PCR. In the table there are 50,000 to 65,000 clones, around 96% of which are singletons. This sample is part of a study of T cell changes during pregnancy in multiple sclerosis. The V and J genes are TRBV7-6 and TRBJ2-1, with a tentative D call TRBD2 (6 bases). Sequencing used CD8+ T cells from peripheral blood mononuclear cells, obtained after pregnancy. The TCR originated in a female donor with multiple sclerosis, enrolled in a pregnancy study. The CDR3 bases are TGTGCCAGCAGCTTGGACGGGAGCTCCTACAATGAGCAGTTCTTC. It yields the protein CASSLDGSSYNEQFF.